Following are 30 T cell receptor beta chains from one sample sequenced in a study of radiotherapy plus CTLA-4 blockade in lung cancer. Using immunoSEQ multiplex PCR, the repertoire was profiled, and TCRdb retains in-frame clones only, with some absent. The table lists some 90,000 clones, more than 75% of them singletons, with about 2% in the top ten. This specimen consisted of peripheral blood, obtained from a patient treated with radiotherapy plus ipilimumab. These receptors were taken from a human donor with non-small cell lung cancer who had a partial response to radiotherapy plus ipilimumab.

This chain links TRBV6-5 with TRBJ2-1; no clear D. CDR1 is MNHEY and CDR2 is SVGAGI in the germline V gene. The V end was cut by 0 bases, the J end by 5 bases, with 14 bases between. The CDR3 is 16 amino acids. CDR3: CASSYSADAQDNEQFF. In DNA form, the CDR3 reads TGTGCCAGCAGTTACTCGGCCGACGCCCAGGACAATGAGCAGTTCTTC.

The rearrangement links TRBV9 to TRBJ2-5, with D hard to call. This CDR3 region has 14 residues. CDR1 and CDR2 from the germline V gene are SGDLS and YYNGEE. With 3 bases removed from V and 2 bases from J, the gap between germline ends came to 11 bases. CDR3 sequence reads: CASSGDPRQETQYF. Here the CDR3 DNA reads TGTGCCAGCAGCGGAGACCCCAGGCAAGAGACCCAGTACTTC.

The chain links TRBV12-5 to TRBJ2-1; the match to TRBD2 covers 7 bases. From germline, CDR1 is LGHNT and CDR2 FRNRAP. This CDR3 comprises 16 residues. After removal of 3 bases from V and 4 bases from J, the junction contained 9 bases not matched to a gene. The CDR3 region is CASGFPSGGGYNEQFF. The CDR3 DNA reads as TGTGCTAGTGGTTTCCCATCGGGGGGTGGGTACAATGAGCAGTTCTTC.

The chain uses TRBV28 and TRBJ2-1; D is unclear. Per the germline V gene, CDR1 is MDHEN and CDR2 is SYDVKM. Trimming took 4 bases from V and 5 from J, leaving 9 bases between them. The CDR3 runs to 13 residues. This CDR3 is CASSSPLDNEQFF. The CDR3 DNA follows: TGTGCCAGCAGTTCACCCTTAGACAATGAGCAGTTCTTC.

V is TRBV4-2 and J is TRBJ1-1; D ambiguous. Trimming shortened V by 5 bases and J by 2 bases, and 15 bases separated the two germline ends. This CDR3 is built from 15 residues. The germline CDR1 and CDR2 sequences are LGHNA and YNFKEQ. CDR3 amino acids: CASSEVVSINTEAFF. CDR3 DNA: TGTGCCAGCAGCGAAGTGGTCTCTATAAACACTGAAGCTTTCTTT.

This chain joins TRBV28 and TRBJ2-3; no clear D gene. This CDR3 region has 13 residues. Between the trimmed V and J ends, which lost 4 bases and 2 bases, there was a span of 7 bases. Germline values: CDR1 MDHEN, CDR2 SYDVKM. The DNA for the CDR3 is TGTGCCAGCAGTTATGGCAACACAGATACGCAGTATTTT. Protein sequence: CASSYGNTDTQYF.

This clone was counted a few times. The genes are TRBV18 and TRBJ1-4, with 10 bases matching TRBD1. Germline V gene lookup returns CDR1 KGHSH and CDR2 LQKENI. This CDR3 comprises 13 residues. V shed 6 bases and J 7 bases; nucleotides not matched to a gene: 2. CDR3 amino acids: CASSRDRGEKLFF. The CDR3 DNA reads as TGTGCCAGCTCCCGGGACAGGGGTGAAAAACTGTTTTTT.

The rearrangement links TRBV11-1 to TRBJ2-1; TRBD2 aligns across 12 bases. Germline assignment: CDR1 SGHAT and CDR2 FQDESV (reference sequence). Trimming at V came to 5 bases and at J to 7 bases, leaving 9 bases not matched to a gene. The length of the CDR3 is 16 residues. The CDR3 DNA follows: TGTGCCAGCAGCGTCCCTAGCGGGAGGGCATGGAATGAGCAGTTCTTC. The encoded protein is CASSVPSGRAWNEQFF.

The table lists this clone with a few counts. V usage is TRBV29-1 and J usage is TRBJ2-1, with D possibly being TRBD2 (6 bases). The CDR3 has 16 residues. V dropped 2 bases and J dropped 7 bases, with 21 bases sitting between them. The germline V gene has CDR1 SQVTM and CDR2 ANQGSEA. The CDR3 is CSVERRGPLRGNEQFF. The CDR3 bases are TGCAGCGTTGAAAGGAGGGGCCCCCTTAGAGGGAATGAGCAGTTCTTC.

V gene TRBV18 combines with J gene TRBJ1-5, with 7 bases matching TRBD1. The CDR3 extends over 16 amino acids. V lost 3 bases to trimming and J lost 1 base; unmatched junction nucleotides: 6. Germline-derived CDR1 and CDR2 are KGHSH and LQKENI. CDR3 nucleotide sequence: TGTGCCAGCTCACCGCTGGGACAGATAAGCAATCAGCCCCAGCATTTT. It yields the protein CASSPLGQISNQPQHF.

The chain carries TRBV2 and TRBJ2-3, with D perhaps matching TRBD2 (6 bases). CDR1 and CDR2 (germline): SNHLY, FYNNEI. The CDR3 has 11 residues. Trimming stripped 7 bases from V and 9 bases from J, with 11 bases between. The CDR3 DNA sequence: TGTGCCAGCACCCCCCGGGAGACGCAGTATTTT. This sequence encodes CASTPRETQYF.

The chain uses TRBV28 and TRBJ2-3; TRBD2 matches 8 bases. The germline V gene has CDR1 MDHEN and CDR2 SYDVKM. V dropped 3 bases and J dropped 7; count of bases not matched to a gene: 9. CDR3 length: 15 residues. CDR3: CASSFPAGARYTQYF. For the CDR3, the DNA is TGTGCCAGCAGTTTCCCAGCGGGGGCCCGTTATACGCAGTATTTT.

Concerning this clone: This CDR3 is also generated by other DNA sequences in the sample. This chain uses TRBV28 with TRBJ2-3, with 9 bases lining up with TRBD2. The ends lost 1 base at V and 4 bases at J; junction bases unmatched: 3. Germline-derived CDR1 and CDR2 are MDHEN and SYDVKM. This CDR3 spans 15 amino acids. The CDR3, as DNA: TGTGCCAGCAGTTTATTGGCGGGAGGGCCAGATACGCAGTATTTT. This codes for CASSLLAGGPDTQYF.

The chain recombines TRBV7-9 with TRBJ2-3; TRBD2 matches 8 bases. Unmatched junction bases numbered 9, after V lost 7 bases and J lost 0 bases. CDR1 and CDR2 from the germline V gene are SEHNR and FQNEAQ (reference sequence). This CDR3 has 16 amino acids. The DNA of the CDR3 is TGTGCCAGCACCTACCGAGCGGGGGAAAGCACAGATACGCAGTATTTT. Translating gives CASTYRAGESTDTQYF.

The chain recombines TRBV25-1 with TRBJ2-7; D is possibly TRBD1 (6 bases). The CDR3 extends over 14 amino acids. Germline assignment: CDR1 MGHDK and CDR2 SYGVNS. V lost 8 bases to trimming and J lost 0 bases, with 14 bases between them. The CDR3 DNA reads as TGTGCCAGCCAAAAAGGGGACAACTCCTACGAGCAGTACTTC. It specifies CASQKGDNSYEQYF.

This chain connects TRBV21-1 to TRBJ2-1; the table's TRBD2 call for D was not verified on the DNA. TRBV21-1 is reported as a pseudogene. The CDR3 is 17 residues long. CDR3 region: CASSTHPTSGSTNEQFF. The DNA of the CDR3 is TGTGCCAGCAGCACTCACCCGACTAGCGGGAGTACCAATGAGCAGTTCTTC.

This chain connects TRBV4-1 to TRBJ2-2; possible D gene TRBD2, 5 bases. The CDR3 covers 17 residues. The germline V gene has CDR1 MGHRA and CDR2 YSYEKL. V was shortened by 0 bases and J by 5 bases, with 16 bases between the two germline ends. The CDR3 spells CASSQESRADGTGELFF. The DNA of the CDR3 is TGCGCCAGCAGCCAAGAGTCGCGGGCGGATGGGACCGGGGAGCTGTTTTTT.

This chain uses TRBV7-7 with TRBJ2-7; TRBD1 aligns across 12 bases. CDR1 SSHAT and CDR2 FNYEAQ come from the germline V gene (reference sequence). CDR3 size: 16 residues. The CDR3 DNA reads as TGTGCTAGCAGCCCAGGGACAGGGGGCTTACCCTACGAGCAGTACGTC. Amino acids: CASSPGTGGLPYEQYV.

The chain links TRBV18 to TRBJ2-7; D is unclear. This CDR3 comprises 12 residues. CDR1 KGHSH and CDR2 LQKENI come from the germline V gene. With 2 bases removed from V and 6 bases from J, the gap between germline ends came to 8 bases. In DNA form, the CDR3 reads TGTGCCAGCTCACCAAGGCTGGGCGAGCAGTACGTC. Translating it yields CASSPRLGEQYV.

The rearrangement uses TRBV7-3 and TRBJ2-3; 8 nucleotides match TRBD2. Germline CDR1 reads SGHTA; CDR2 reads FQGTGA. This CDR3 has 16 amino acids. V shed 3 bases, J shed 0 bases, and the junction held 5 bases outside the gene matches. In DNA, the CDR3 is TGTGCCAGCAGCTTCGAACTAGCGGAGAGCACAGATACGCAGTATTTT. Translated, it gives CASSFELAESTDTQYF.

The chain combines TRBV7-3 with TRBJ2-5, with 11 bases lining up with TRBD2. This CDR3 spans 15 amino acids. The trim removed 4 bases at V and 2 bases at J, leaving 3 bases unmatched. Germline assignment: CDR1 SGHTA and CDR2 FQGTGA. As DNA, the CDR3 is TGTGCCAGCAGCTCTAGCGGGAGGCCACAAGAGACCCAGTACTTC. Residues: CASSSSGRPQETQYF.

This clone was seen only once. V and J are TRBV18 and TRBJ2-5, with a tentative D call TRBD2 (6 bases). Looked up from germline, CDR1 is KGHSH and CDR2 is LQKENI. The CDR3 is made up of 14 amino acids. The ends were cut back, 6 bases at V and 2 bases at J, with 13 bases in the middle. This CDR3 reads CASSLIAAQETQYF. In DNA form, the CDR3 reads TGTGCCAGCTCGCTAATAGCGGCTCAAGAGACCCAGTACTTC.

The J gene is TRBJ1-2, the V gene TRBV4-1; D unclear. The V end lost 0 bases, the J end lost 3 bases, and 11 bases lay between the germline ends. This CDR3 contains 15 residues. In germline, CDR1 is MGHRA, CDR2 YSYEKL. CDR3 in amino acids: CASSQDRTDYYGYTF. DNA of the CDR3: TGCGCCAGCAGCCAAGATAGAACGGACTACTATGGCTACACCTTC.

The rearrangement uses TRBV19 and TRBJ1-3; D uncertain. Looked up from germline, CDR1 is LNHDA and CDR2 is SQIVND (reference sequence). The length of the CDR3 is 14 residues. V shed 6 bases and J shed 0 bases, with 9 bases lying between them. This CDR3 is CASRTGFSGNTIYF. The CDR3 coding sequence is TGTGCCAGTAGAACGGGTTTCTCTGGAAACACCATATATTTT.

The CDR3 sequence is CASSFGVPISGNTIYF. As DNA, the CDR3 is TGTGCCAGCAGTTTCGGGGTTCCCATCTCTGGAAACACCATATATTTT. The genes are TRBV28 and TRBJ1-3, with D uncertain. The CDR3 runs to 16 residues. Germline V gives CDR1 MDHEN, CDR2 SYDVKM. The V and J ends lost 3 bases and 0 bases respectively, with 12 bases between them.

This clone was picked up a small number of times. The chain combines TRBV28 with TRBJ1-1, with 9 nucleotides matching TRBD1. Germline lookup yields CDR1 MDHEN and CDR2 SYDVKM. This CDR3 spans 15 amino acids. V was pared by 4 bases and J by 4 bases, with 7 bases of the junction left unmatched. The CDR3 sequence is CASSSGTGFVTEAFF. The CDR3 DNA reads TGTGCCAGCAGTTCCGGGACAGGGTTTGTCACTGAAGCTTTCTTT. Looking up the rest from reference TRBV28 and TRBJ1-1 gives the full variable domain: DVKVTQSSRYLVKRTGEKVFLECVQDMDHENMFWYRQDPGLGLRLIYFSYDVKMKEKGDIPEGYSVSREKKERFSLILESASTNQTSMYLCASSSGTGFVTEAFFGQGTRLTVV.

This clone appeared a single time. DNA of the CDR3: TGTGCCAGCATCGAGGGGGCCTACTCCTACAATGAGCAGTTCTTC. It translates to CASIEGAYSYNEQFF. The chain joins TRBV2 to TRBJ2-1; 7 bases are shared with TRBD1. The CDR3 has 15 amino acids. Germline V lookup: CDR1 SNHLY, CDR2 FYNNEI. V trimming: 7 bases; J trimming: 0 bases; junction bases outside the gene matches: 6. Looking up the rest from reference TRBV2 and TRBJ2-1 gives the full variable domain: EPEVTQTPSHQVTQMGQEVILRCVPISNHLYFYWYRQILGQKVEFLVSFYNNEISEKSEIFDDQFSVERPDGSNFTLKIRSTKLEDSAMYFCASIEGAYSYNEQFFGPGTRLTVL.

V and J are TRBV5-4 and TRBJ2-3, with 11 bases matching TRBD2. Trimming at V came to 3 bases and at J to 4 bases, leaving 4 bases not matched to a gene. The CDR3 loop spans 15 amino acids. Per the germline V gene, CDR1 is SGHNT and CDR2 is YYREEE (reference sequence). CDR3 nucleotides: TGTGCCAGCAGCTGGCTAGCGGGAGGTCCAGATACGCAGTATTTT. Protein product: CASSWLAGGPDTQYF.

The chain recombines TRBV29-1 with TRBJ2-1; TRBD2 matches 9 bases. Germline V gives CDR1 SQVTM, CDR2 ANQGSEA. The CDR3 loop spans 14 amino acids. Unmatched junction bases numbered 12, after V lost 5 bases and J lost 10 bases. The CDR3 is CSVLRAGGLGEQFF. For the CDR3, the DNA is TGCAGCGTTCTCCGGGCGGGAGGGCTGGGGGAGCAGTTCTTC.

This sequence joins TRBV6-1 and TRBJ2-7, with D possibly TRBD2 on 6 matching bases. The CDR3 is 13 amino acids. Germline CDR1 reads MNHNS; CDR2 reads SASEGT. The ends were cut back, 9 bases at V and 5 bases at J, with 17 bases in the middle. The CDR3 DNA sequence: TGTGCCAGTAATAGACTAGAAAGGAACGAGCAGTACTTC. Translating gives CASNRLERNEQYF.